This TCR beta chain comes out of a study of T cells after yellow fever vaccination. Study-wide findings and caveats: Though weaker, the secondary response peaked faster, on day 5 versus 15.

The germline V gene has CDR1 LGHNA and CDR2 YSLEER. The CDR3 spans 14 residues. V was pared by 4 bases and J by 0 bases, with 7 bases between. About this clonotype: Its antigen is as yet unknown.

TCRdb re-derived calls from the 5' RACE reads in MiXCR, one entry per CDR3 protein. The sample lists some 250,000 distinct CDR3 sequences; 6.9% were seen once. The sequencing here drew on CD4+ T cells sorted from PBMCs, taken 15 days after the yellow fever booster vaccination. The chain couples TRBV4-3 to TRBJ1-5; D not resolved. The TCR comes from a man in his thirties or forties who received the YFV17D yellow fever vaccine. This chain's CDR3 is CASSRGPSNQPQHF. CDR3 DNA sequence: TGCGCCAGCAGCCGAGGACCTAGCAATCAGCCCCAGCATTTT.